This TCR beta chain was recorded in a study of cytomegalovirus exposure and HLA in healthy donors. Findings and caveats of the study: There were around 160 TCR beta chains listed as cytomegalovirus-associated.

With respect to this clone: Its matching antigen is unknown.

It was with 60 Vbeta and 13 Jbeta primers that the PCR ran. TCRdb's table, derived via immunoSEQ multiplex PCR, lists solely in-frame clones and lacks some. This table holds 90,000 to 140,000 clones, roughly 15% found once. The CDR3 consists of 15 residues. The V segment lost 0 bases and the J segment 6 bases; nucleotides outside the gene matches: 7. The germline CDR1 and CDR2 sequences are MGHRA and YSYEKL. This TCR was recovered from a female donor in good health and CMV-seronegative. V gene TRBV4-1 combines with J gene TRBJ1-1; 7 bases are shared with TRBD1. Sample: PBMCs. The DNA for the CDR3 is TGCGCCAGCAGCCAAGAGTATACAGGGGTTGCTGAAGCTTTCTTT. This encodes CASSQEYTGVAEAFF.